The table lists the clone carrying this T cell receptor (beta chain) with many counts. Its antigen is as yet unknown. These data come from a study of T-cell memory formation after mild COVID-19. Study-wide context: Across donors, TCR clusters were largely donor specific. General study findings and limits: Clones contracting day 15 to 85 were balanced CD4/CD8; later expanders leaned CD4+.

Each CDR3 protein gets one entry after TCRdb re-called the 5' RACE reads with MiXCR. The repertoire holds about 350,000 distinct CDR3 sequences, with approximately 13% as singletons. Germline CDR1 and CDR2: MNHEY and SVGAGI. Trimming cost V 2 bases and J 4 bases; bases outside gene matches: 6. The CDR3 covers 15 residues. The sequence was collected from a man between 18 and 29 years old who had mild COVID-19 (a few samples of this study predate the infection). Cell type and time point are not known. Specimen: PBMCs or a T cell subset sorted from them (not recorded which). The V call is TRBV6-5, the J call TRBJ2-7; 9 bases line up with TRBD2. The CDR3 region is CASSYRRTSEYEQYV. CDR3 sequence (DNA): TGTGCCAGCAGTTACCGGCGGACTAGCGAGTACGAGCAGTACGTC.